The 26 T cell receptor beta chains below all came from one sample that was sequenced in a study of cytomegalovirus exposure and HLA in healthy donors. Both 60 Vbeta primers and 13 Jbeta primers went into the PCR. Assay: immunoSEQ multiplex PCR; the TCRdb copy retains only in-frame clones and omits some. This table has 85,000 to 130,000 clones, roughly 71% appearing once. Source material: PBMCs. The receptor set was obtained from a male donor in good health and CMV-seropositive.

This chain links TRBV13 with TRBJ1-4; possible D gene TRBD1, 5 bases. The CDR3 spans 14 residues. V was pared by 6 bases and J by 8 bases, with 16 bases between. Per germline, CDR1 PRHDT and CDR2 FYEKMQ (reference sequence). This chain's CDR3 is CASSPGHLREKLFF. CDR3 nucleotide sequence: TGTGCCAGCAGTCCAGGGCATTTAAGGGAAAAACTGTTTTTT.

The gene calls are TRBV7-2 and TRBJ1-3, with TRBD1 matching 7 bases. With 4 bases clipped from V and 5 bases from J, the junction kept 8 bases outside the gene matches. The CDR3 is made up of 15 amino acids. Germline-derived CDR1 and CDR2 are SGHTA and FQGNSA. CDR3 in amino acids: CASSSDGGQRNTIYF. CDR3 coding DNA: TGTGCCAGCAGCTCCGATGGGGGACAGAGAAACACCATATATTTT.

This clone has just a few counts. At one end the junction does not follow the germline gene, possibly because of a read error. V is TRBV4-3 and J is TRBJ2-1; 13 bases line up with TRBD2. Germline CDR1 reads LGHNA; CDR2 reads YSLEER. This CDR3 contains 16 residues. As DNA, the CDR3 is TGCGCCAGCAGCAAAGACCGGGGACTAGCGGGACCTCAGCAGTTCTTC. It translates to CASSKDRGLAGPQQFF.

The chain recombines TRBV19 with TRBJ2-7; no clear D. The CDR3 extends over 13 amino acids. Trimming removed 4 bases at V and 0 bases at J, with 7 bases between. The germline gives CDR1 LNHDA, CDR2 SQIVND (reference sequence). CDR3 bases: TGTGCCAGTAGTAATGACAACTCCTACGAGCAGTACTTC. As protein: CASSNDNSYEQYF.

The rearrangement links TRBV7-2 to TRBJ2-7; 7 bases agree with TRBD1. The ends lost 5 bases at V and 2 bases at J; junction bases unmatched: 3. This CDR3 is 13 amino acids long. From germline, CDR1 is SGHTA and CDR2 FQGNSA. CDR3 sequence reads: CASSKGQPYEQYF. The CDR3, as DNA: TGTGCCAGCAGCAAGGGACAGCCCTACGAGCAGTACTTC.

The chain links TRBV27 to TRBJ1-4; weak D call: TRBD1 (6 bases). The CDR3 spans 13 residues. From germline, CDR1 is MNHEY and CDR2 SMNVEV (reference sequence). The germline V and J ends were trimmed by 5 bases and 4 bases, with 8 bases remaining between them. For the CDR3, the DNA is TGTGCCAGCAGTGACAGGTTTAATGAAAAACTGTTTTTT. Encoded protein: CASSDRFNEKLFF.

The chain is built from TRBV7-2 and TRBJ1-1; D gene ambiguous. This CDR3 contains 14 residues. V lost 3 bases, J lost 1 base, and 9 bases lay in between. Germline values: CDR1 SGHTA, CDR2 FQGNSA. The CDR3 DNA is TGTGCCAGCAGCTTCGGACGGGAGAACACTGAAGCTTTCTTT. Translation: CASSFGRENTEAFF.

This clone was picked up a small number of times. The CDR3 is CASSLASGRAYEQYF. CDR3 bases: TGTGCCAGCAGCTTAGCTAGCGGGAGGGCCTACGAGCAGTACTTC. The J gene is TRBJ2-7, the V gene TRBV7-2, with TRBD2 identical over 11 bases. Trimming at V came to 0 bases and at J to 2 bases, leaving 0 bases not matched to a gene. Germline CDR1 and CDR2: SGHTA and FQGNSA. The CDR3 spans 15 residues.

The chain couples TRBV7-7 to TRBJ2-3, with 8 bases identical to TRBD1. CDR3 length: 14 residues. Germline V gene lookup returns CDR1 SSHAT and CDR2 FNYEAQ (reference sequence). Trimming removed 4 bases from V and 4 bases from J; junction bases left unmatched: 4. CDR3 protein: CASSSAGGADTQYF. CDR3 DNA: TGTGCCAGCAGCTCCGCAGGGGGCGCAGATACGCAGTATTTT.

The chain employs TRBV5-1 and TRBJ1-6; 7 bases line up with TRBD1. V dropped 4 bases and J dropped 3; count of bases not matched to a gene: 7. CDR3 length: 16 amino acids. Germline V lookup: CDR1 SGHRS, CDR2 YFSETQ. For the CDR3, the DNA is TGCGCCAGCAGCACCGGAACAGGGGACTATAATTCACCCCTCCACTTT. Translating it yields CASSTGTGDYNSPLHF.

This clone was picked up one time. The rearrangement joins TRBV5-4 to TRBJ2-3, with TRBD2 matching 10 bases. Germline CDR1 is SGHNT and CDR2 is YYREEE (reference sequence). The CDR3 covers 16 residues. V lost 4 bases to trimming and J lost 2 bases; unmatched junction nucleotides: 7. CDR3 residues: CASSVWTSGYTDTQYF. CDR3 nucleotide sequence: TGTGCCAGCAGCGTGTGGACTAGCGGATACACAGATACGCAGTATTTT. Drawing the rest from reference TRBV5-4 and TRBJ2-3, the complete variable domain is ETGVTQSPTHLIKTRGQQVTLRCSSQSGHNTVSWYQQALGQGPQFIFQYYREEENGRGNFPPRFSGLQFPNYSSELNVNALELDDSALYLCASSVWTSGYTDTQYFGPGTRLTVL.

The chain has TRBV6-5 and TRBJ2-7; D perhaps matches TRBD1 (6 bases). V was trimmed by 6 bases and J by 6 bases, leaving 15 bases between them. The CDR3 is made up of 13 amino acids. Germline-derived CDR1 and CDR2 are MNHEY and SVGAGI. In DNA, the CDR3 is TGTGCCAGCAGCGGTTCTAGCAGGGGCGAGCAGTACTTC. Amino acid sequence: CASSGSSRGEQYF.

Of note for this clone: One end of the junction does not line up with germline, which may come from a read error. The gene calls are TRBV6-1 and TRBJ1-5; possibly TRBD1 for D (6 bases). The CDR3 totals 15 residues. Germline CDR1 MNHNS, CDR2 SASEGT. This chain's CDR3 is CASSGPPGAGQPQNF. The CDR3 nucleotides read TGTGCCAGCAGTGGGCCCCCAGGGGCTGGTCAGCCCCAGAATTTT.

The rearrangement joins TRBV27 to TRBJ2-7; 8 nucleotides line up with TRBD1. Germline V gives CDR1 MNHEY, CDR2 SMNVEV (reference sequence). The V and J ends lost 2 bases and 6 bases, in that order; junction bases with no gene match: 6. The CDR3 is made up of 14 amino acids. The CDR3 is CASSLQGAVSEQYF. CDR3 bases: TGTGCCAGCAGTTTACAGGGGGCGGTTAGCGAGCAGTACTTC.

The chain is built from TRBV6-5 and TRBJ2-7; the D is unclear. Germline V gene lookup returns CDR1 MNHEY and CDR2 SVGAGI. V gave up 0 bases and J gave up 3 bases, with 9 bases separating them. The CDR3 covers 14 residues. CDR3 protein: CASSYSGPHYEQYF. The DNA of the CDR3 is TGTGCCAGCAGTTACTCTGGGCCTCACTACGAGCAGTACTTC.

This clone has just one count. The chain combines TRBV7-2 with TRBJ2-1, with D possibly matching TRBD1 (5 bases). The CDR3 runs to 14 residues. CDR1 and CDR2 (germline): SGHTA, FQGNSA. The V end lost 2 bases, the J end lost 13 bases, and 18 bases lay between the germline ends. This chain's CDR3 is CASSLRSAAQGQFF. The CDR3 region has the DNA TGTGCCAGCAGCTTACGATCAGCAGCCCAGGGCCAGTTCTTC.

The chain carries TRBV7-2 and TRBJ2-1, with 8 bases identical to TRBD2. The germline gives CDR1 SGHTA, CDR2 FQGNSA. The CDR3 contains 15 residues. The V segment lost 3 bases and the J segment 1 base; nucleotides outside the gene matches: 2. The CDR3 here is CASSFGGGSYNEQFF. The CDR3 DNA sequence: TGTGCCAGCAGCTTTGGCGGGGGGTCCTACAATGAGCAGTTCTTC.

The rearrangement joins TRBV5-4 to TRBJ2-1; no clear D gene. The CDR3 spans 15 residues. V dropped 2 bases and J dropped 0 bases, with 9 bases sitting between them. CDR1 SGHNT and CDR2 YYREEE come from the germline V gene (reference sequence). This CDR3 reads CASSFWRSSYNEQFF. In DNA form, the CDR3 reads TGTGCCAGCAGCTTCTGGCGGAGCTCCTACAATGAGCAGTTCTTC.

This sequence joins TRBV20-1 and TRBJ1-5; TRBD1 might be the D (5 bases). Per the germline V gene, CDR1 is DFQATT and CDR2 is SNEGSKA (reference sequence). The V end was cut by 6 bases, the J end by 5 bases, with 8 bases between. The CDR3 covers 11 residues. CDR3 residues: CSAAGHQPQHF. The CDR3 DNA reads TGCAGTGCAGCGGGGCATCAGCCCCAGCATTTT.

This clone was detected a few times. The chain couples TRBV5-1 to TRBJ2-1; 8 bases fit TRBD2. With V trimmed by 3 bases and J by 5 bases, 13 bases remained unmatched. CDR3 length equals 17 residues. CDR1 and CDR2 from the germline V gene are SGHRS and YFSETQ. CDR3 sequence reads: CASSSGRAGGRDNEQFF. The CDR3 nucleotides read TGCGCCAGCAGCTCGGGCAGGGCGGGGGGAAGGGACAATGAGCAGTTCTTC.

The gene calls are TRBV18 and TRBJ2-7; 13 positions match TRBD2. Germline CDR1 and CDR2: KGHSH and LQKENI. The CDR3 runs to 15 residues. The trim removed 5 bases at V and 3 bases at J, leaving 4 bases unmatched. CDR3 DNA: TGTGCCAGCTCAGCCGGGACTAGCGGGGTCTACGAGCAGTACTTC. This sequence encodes CASSAGTSGVYEQYF.

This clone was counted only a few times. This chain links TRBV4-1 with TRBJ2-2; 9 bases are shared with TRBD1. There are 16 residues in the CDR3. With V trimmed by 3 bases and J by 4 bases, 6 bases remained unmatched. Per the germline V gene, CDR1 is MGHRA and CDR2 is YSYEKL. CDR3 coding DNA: TGCGCCAGCAGCCATACCGGGACAGGGTTCACCGGGGAGCTGTTTTTT. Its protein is CASSHTGTGFTGELFF.

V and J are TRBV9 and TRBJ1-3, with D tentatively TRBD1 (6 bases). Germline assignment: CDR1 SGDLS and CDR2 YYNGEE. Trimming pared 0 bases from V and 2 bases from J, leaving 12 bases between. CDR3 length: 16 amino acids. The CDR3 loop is CASSVEGYRAGNTIYF. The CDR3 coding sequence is TGTGCCAGCAGCGTAGAGGGTTACAGGGCTGGAAACACCATATATTTT.

The CDR3 coding sequence is TGTGCCACCAGCAGCCCACTTGGACAGACCCGAACGAACACCGGGGAGCTGTTTTTT. This encodes CATSSPLGQTRTNTGELFF. The V and J genes are TRBV15 and TRBJ2-2, with D possibly being TRBD1 (6 bases). From germline, CDR1 is LNHNV and CDR2 YYDKDF (reference sequence). The length of the CDR3 is 19 residues. V lost 3 bases and J lost 0, with 20 bases in between.

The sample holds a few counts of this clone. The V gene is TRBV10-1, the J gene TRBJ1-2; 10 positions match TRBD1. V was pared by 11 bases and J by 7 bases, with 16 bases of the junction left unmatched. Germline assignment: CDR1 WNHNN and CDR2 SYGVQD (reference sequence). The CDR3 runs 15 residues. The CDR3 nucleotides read TGCGCCGCGGAGGCCGTGGGACAGGGGCGAGGTGGCTACACCTTC. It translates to CAAEAVGQGRGGYTF.

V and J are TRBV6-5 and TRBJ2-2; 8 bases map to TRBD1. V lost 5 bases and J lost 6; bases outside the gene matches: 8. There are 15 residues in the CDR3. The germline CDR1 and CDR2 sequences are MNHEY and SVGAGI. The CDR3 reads CASSRQGRLPGELFF. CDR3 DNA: TGTGCCAGCAGTCGACAGGGGAGGTTACCCGGGGAGCTGTTTTTT.